Below, 3 T cell receptor beta chains from the same sample are listed, as sequenced in a study of blood T cell repertoires in COVID-19. Clones were sequenced by immunoSEQ multiplex PCR, and TCRdb holds only the in-frame ones, with some missing. The data hold just under 75,000 clones, with 65% to 85% observed a single time. Sequences were obtained from peripheral blood. The source is a man older than 75 with active or convalescent COVID-19.

The V gene is TRBV19, the J gene TRBJ2-6, with 9 bases fitting TRBD1. Germline-derived CDR1 and CDR2 are LNHDA and SQIVND (reference sequence). This CDR3 region has 18 residues. The junction had 9 bases not matched to a gene; V was cut back by 4 bases and J by 2 bases. The CDR3 DNA follows: TGTGCCAGTAGTAATTTCCGGGACAGGGCTGCTGGGGCCAACGTCCTGACTTTC. Translated: CASSNFRDRAAGANVLTF.

The rearrangement uses TRBV10-2 and TRBJ2-5, with TRBD2 matching 7 bases. This CDR3 region has 14 residues. V shed 6 bases, J shed 4 bases, and the junction held 8 bases outside the gene matches. The germline CDR1 and CDR2 sequences are WSHSY and SAAADI. CDR3 protein: CASRLGGSPETQYF. The CDR3 DNA reads TGCGCCAGCAGGCTGGGGGGGAGCCCAGAGACCCAGTACTTC.

The CDR3 bases are TGTGCCAGCAGCCATATCAGGACCGCGGGACCTTACGAGCAGTACTTC. Protein: CASSHIRTAGPYEQYF. This rearrangement joins TRBV3-1 (or the pseudogene TRBV3-2) to TRBJ2-7; maybe TRBD2 (6 bases). Trimming pared 3 bases from V and 4 bases from J, leaving 19 bases between. This CDR3 region has 16 residues. The germline V gene has CDR1 LGHDT and CDR2 YNNKEL (reference sequence).